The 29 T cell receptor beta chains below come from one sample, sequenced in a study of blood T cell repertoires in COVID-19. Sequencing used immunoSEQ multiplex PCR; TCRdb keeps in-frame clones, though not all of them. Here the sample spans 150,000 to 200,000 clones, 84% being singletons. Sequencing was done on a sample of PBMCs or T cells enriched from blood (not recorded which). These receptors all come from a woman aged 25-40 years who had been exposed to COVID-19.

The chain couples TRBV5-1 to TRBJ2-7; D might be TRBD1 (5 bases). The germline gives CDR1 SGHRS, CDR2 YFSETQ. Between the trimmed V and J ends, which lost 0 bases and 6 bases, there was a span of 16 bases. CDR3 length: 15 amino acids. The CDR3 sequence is CASSLDGQGRLEQYF. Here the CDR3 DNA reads TGCGCCAGCAGCTTGGATGGGCAGGGCAGGCTCGAGCAGTACTTC.

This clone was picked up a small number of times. The CDR3 nucleotides are TGTGCCAGCAGCTTGAGTCAGGGGGCCGATCAGCCCCAGCATTTT. Protein sequence: CASSLSQGADQPQHF. The chain carries TRBV5-5 and TRBJ1-5; 8 positions agree with TRBD1. This CDR3 comprises 15 residues. The V and J ends lost 1 base and 5 bases, in that order; junction bases with no gene match: 5. Germline CDR1 is SGHKS and CDR2 is YYEKEE (reference sequence). Together with reference TRBV5-5 and TRBJ1-5, the CDR3 gives the full variable domain: DAGVTQSPTHLIKTRGQQVTLRCSPISGHKSVSWYQQVLGQGPQFIFQYYEKEERGRGNFPDRFSARQFPNYSSELNVNALLLGDSALYLCASSLSQGADQPQHFGDGTRLSIL.

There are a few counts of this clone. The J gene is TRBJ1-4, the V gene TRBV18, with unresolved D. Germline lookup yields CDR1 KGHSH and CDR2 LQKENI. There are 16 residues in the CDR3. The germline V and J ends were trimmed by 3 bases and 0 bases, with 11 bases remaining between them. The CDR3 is CASSPSVVATNEKLFF. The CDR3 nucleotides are TGTGCCAGCTCACCCTCCGTCGTCGCAACTAATGAAAAACTGTTTTTT.

DNA of the CDR3: TGTGCCAGTAGTATGACAGGGAATGGCTACACCTTC. It codes for CASSMTGNGYTF. The rearrangement links TRBV19 to TRBJ1-2, with TRBD1 matching over 7 bases. There are 12 residues in the CDR3. The V segment lost 3 bases and the J segment 6 bases; nucleotides outside the gene matches: 1. Germline CDR1 and CDR2: LNHDA and SQIVND (reference sequence).

CDR3: CASKSDRGPGNTIYF. CDR3 DNA: TGTGCCAGCAAATCGGACAGGGGGCCTGGAAACACCATATATTTT. This chain connects TRBV2 to TRBJ1-3, with 11 bases aligning to TRBD1. The CDR3 spans 15 residues. Germline assignment: CDR1 SNHLY and CDR2 FYNNEI. V was pared by 7 bases and J by 2 bases, with 4 bases of the junction left unmatched.

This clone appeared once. CDR3 in DNA: TGCGCCAGCAGCTCCGGGGGAACCTCAGATACGCAGTATTTT. Protein: CASSSGGTSDTQYF. The chain employs TRBV5-1 and TRBJ2-3; tentative D call: TRBD2 (6 bases). Between the trimmed V and J ends, which lost 3 bases and 4 bases, there was a span of 12 bases. This CDR3 region has 14 residues. Looked up from germline, CDR1 is SGHRS and CDR2 is YFSETQ.

The CDR3 sequence: CASSPTGYEGSPLHF. CDR3 coding DNA: TGTGCCAGCAGTCCGACAGGGTACGAAGGTTCACCCCTCCACTTT. This chain connects TRBV6-5 to TRBJ1-6; 7 bases agree with TRBD1. The CDR3 covers 15 residues. Per germline, CDR1 MNHEY and CDR2 SVGAGI. V trimming: 5 bases; J trimming: 9 bases; junction bases outside the gene matches: 10.

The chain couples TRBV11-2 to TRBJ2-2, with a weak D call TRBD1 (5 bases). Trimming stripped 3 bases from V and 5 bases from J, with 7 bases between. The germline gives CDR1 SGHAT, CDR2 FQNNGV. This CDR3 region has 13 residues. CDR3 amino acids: CASSFSGTGELFF. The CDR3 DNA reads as TGTGCCAGCAGCTTCTCAGGGACCGGGGAGCTGTTTTTT.

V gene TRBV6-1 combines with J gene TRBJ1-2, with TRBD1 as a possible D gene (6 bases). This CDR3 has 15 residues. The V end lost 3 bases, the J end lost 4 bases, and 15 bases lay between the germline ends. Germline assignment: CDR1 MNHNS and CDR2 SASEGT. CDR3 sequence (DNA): TGTGCCAGCAGTGATGGGGGAGGGGGGAGCTATGGCTACACCTTC. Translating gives CASSDGGGGSYGYTF.

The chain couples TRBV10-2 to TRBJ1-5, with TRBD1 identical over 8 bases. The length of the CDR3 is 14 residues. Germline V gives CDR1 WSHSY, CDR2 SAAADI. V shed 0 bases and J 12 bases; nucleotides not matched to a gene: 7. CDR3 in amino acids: CASSESTRGRFQHF. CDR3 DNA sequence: TGCGCCAGCAGTGAGTCGACCAGGGGGCGGTTCCAGCATTTT.

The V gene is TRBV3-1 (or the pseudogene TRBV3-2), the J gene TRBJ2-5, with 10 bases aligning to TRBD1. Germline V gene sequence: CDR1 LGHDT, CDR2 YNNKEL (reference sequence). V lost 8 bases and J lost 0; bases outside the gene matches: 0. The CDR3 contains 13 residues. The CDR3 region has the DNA TGTGCCAGCGGACAGGGGGACCAAGAGACCCAGTACTTC. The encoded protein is CASGQGDQETQYF.

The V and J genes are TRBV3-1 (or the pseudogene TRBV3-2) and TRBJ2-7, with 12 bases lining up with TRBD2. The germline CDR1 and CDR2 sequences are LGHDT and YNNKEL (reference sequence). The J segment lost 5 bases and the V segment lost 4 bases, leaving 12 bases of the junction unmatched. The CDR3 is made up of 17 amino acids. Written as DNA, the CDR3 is TGTGCCAGCAGCCCCCGACTAGCGGGGGTCTCCGTGGACGAGCAGTACTTC. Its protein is CASSPRLAGVSVDEQYF.

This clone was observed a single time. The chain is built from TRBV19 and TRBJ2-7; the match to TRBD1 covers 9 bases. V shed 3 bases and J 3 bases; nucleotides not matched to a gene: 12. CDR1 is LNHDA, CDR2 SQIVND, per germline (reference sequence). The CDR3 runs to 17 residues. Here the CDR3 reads CASSMTIRTGEYYEQYF. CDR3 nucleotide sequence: TGTGCCAGTAGTATGACTATTAGGACAGGGGAATACTACGAGCAGTACTTC.

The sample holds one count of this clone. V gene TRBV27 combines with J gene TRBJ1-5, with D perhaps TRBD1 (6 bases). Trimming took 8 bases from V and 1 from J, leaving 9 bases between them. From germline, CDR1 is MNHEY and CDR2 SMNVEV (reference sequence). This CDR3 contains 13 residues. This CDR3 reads CASGTGSNQPQHF. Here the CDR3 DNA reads TGTGCCAGCGGAACAGGGAGCAATCAGCCCCAGCATTTT.

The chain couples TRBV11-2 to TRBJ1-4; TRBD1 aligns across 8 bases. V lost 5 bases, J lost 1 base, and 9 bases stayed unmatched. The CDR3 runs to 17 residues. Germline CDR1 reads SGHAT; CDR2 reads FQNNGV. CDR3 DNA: TGTGCCAGCAGCCTACAGGGGGGGATAGGAACTAATGAAAAACTGTTTTTT. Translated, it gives CASSLQGGIGTNEKLFF.

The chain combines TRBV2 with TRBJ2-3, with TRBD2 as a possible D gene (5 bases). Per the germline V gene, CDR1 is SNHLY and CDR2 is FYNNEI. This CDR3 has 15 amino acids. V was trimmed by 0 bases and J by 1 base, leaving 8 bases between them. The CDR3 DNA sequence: TGTGCCAGCAGTGAAGCGGGAGTCGGCACAGATACGCAGTATTTT. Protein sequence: CASSEAGVGTDTQYF. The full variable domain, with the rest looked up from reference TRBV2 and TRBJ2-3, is EPEVTQTPSHQVTQMGQEVILRCVPISNHLYFYWYRQILGQKVEFLVSFYNNEISEKSEIFDDQFSVERPDGSNFTLKIRSTKLEDSAMYFCASSEAGVGTDTQYFGPGTRLTVL.

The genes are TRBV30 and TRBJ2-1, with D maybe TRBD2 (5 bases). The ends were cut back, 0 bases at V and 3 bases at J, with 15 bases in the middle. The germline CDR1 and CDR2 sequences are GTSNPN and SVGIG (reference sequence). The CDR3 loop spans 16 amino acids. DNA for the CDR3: TGTGCCTGGAGTGTAACCGGGGTGGCCGACTACAATGAGCAGTTCTTC. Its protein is CAWSVTGVADYNEQFF.

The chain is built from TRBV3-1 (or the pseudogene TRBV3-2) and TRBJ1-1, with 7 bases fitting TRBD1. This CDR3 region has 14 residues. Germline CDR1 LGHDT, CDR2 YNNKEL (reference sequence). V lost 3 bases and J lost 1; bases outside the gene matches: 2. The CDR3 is CASSQTGRNTEAFF. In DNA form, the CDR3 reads TGTGCCAGCAGCCAGACAGGGAGGAACACTGAAGCTTTCTTT.

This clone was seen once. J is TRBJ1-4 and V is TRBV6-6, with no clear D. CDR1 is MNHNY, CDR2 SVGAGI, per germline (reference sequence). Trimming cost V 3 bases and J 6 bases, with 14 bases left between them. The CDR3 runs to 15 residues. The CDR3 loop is CASSYQPREDEKLFF. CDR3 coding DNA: TGTGCCAGCAGTTATCAGCCGAGGGAGGATGAAAAACTGTTTTTT.

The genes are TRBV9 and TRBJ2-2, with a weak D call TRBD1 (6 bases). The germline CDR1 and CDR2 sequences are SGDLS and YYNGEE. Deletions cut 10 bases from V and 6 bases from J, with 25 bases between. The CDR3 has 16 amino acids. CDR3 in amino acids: CASPAMLYRVSGELFF. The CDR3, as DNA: TGTGCCTCCCCAGCGATGCTATACAGGGTGTCCGGGGAGCTGTTTTTT.

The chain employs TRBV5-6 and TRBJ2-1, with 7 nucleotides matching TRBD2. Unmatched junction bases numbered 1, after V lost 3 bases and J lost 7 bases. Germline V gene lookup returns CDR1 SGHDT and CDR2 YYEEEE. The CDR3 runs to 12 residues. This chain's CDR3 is CASSWTRNEQFF. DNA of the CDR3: TGTGCCAGCAGCTGGACTAGAAATGAGCAGTTCTTC. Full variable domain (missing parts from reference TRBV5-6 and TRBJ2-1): DAGVTQSPTHLIKTRGQQVTLRCSPKSGHDTVSWYQQALGQGPQFIFQYYEEEERQRGNFPDRFSGHQFPNYSSELNVNALLLGDSALYLCASSWTRNEQFFGPGTRLTVL.

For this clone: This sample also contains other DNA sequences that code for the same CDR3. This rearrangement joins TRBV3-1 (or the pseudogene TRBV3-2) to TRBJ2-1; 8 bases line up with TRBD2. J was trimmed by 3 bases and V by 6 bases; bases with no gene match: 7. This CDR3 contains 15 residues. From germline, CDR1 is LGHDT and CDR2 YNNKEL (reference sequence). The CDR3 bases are TGTGCCAGCAGTCAACAAGCGGGAGTCTACAATGAGCAGTTCTTC. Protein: CASSQQAGVYNEQFF.

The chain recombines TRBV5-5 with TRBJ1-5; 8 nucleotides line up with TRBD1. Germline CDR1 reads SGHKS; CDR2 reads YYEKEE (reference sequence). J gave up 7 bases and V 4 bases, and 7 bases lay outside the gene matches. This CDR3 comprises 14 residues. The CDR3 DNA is TGTGCCAGCAGCGACGGGACAGGACCCCAGCCCCAGCATTTT. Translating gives CASSDGTGPQPQHF.

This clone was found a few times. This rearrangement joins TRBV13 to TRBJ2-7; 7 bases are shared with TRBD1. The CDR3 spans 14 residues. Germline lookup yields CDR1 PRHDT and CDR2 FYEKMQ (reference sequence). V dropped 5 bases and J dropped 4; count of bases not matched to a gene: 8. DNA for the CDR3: TGTGCCAGCAGCCACGGGACAGAAGAATACGAGCAGTACTTC. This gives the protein CASSHGTEEYEQYF.

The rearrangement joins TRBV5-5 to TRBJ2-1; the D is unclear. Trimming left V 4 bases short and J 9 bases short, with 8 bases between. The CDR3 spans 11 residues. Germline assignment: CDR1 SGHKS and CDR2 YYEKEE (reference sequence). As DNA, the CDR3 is TGTGCCAGCAGCCAGGCTTTTGAGCAGTTCTTC. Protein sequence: CASSQAFEQFF. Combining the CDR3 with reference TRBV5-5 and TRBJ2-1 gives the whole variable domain DAGVTQSPTHLIKTRGQQVTLRCSPISGHKSVSWYQQVLGQGPQFIFQYYEKEERGRGNFPDRFSARQFPNYSSELNVNALLLGDSALYLCASSQAFEQFFGPGTRLTVL.

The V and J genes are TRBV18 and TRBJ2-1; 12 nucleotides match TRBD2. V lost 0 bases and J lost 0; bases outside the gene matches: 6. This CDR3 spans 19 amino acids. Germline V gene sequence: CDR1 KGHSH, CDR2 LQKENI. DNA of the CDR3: TGTGCCAGCTCACCACCGGGACTAGCGGGTACTTACTCCTACAATGAGCAGTTCTTC. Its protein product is CASSPPGLAGTYSYNEQFF. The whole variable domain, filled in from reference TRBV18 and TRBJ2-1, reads NAGVMQNPRHLVRRRGQEARLRCSPMKGHSHVYWYRQLPEEGLKFMVYLQKENIIDESGMPKERFSAEFPKEGPSILRIQQVVRGDSAAYFCASSPPGLAGTYSYNEQFFGPGTRLTVL.

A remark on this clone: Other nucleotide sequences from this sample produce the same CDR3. For the CDR3, the DNA is TGTGCCAGCAGCTTAGGGGGAGGTGAAGCTTTCTTT. This codes for CASSLGGGEAFF. The chain recombines TRBV7-9 with TRBJ1-1; D not resolved. CDR3 length equals 12 residues. Trimming stripped 1 base from V and 7 bases from J, with 7 bases between. The germline CDR1 and CDR2 sequences are SEHNR and FQNEAQ (reference sequence).

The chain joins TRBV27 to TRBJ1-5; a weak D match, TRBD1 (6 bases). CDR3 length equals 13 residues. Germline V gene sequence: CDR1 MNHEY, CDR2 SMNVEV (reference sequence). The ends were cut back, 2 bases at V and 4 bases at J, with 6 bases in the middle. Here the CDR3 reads CASSLQGNQPQHF. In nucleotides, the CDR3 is TGTGCCAGCAGTTTACAGGGGAATCAGCCCCAGCATTTT.

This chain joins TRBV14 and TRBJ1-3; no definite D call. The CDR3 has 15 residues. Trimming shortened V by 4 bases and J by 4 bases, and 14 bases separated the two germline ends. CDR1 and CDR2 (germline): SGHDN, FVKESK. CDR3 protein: CASSPRDRQGNTIYF. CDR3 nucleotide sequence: TGTGCCAGCAGCCCGAGAGACCGACAAGGAAACACCATATATTTT.